This T cell receptor beta chain was profiled in a study of shared clonotypes between healthy human individuals. Findings and caveats of the study: It was the non-shared clonotypes that had lower generation probabilities than clonotypes shared by all four donors.

The CDR3 has 16 amino acids. J lost 0 bases, V lost 1 base, and 0 bases had no gene match. In germline, CDR1 is LNHNV, CDR2 YYDKDF (reference sequence). On this clone itself: Its matching antigen is unknown.

Researchers divided each subset's genomic DNA evenly across several immunoSEQ plates. Method: immunoSEQ multiplex PCR; TCRdb's copy keeps in-frame clones and lacks some. The sample holds some 300,000 clones, less than 75% seen once. The V and J genes are TRBV15 and TRBJ2-1, with TRBD1 matching 10 bases. The source material was memory CD4+ T cells sorted from blood. The subset was: CD45RA-negative fraction. The receptor was isolated from a man aged 25-45 years in good health. CDR3 in DNA: TGTGCCACCAGCAGAGGGACAGGGGGCTCCTACAATGAGCAGTTCTTC. Its protein product is CATSRGTGGSYNEQFF. Full variable domain (outside the CDR3, taken from reference TRBV15 and TRBJ2-1): DAMVIQNPRYQVTQFGKPVTLSCSQTLNHNVMYWYQQKSSQAPKLLFHYYDKDFNNEADTPDNFQSRRPNTSFCFLDIRSPGLGDTAMYLCATSRGTGGSYNEQFFGPGTRLTVL.